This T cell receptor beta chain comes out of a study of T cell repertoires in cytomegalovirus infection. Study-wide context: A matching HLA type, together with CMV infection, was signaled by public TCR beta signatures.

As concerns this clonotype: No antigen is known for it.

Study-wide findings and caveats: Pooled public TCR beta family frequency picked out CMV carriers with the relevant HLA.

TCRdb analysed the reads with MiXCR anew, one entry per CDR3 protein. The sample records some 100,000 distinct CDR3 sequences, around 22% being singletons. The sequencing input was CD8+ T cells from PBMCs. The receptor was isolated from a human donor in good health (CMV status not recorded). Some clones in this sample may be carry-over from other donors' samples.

CDR3 in amino acids: CAISEEESSYNEQFF. As DNA, the CDR3 is TGTGCCATCAGTGAAGAGGAAAGCTCCTACAATGAGCAGTTCTTC. The rearrangement uses TRBV10-3 and TRBJ2-1; D not resolved. V lost 3 bases and J lost 0, with 9 bases in between. The CDR3 is made up of 15 amino acids. CDR1 ENHRY and CDR2 SYGVKD come from the germline V gene.